The 21 T cell receptor beta chains below all came from one sample that was sequenced in a study of control samples from healthy donors and cancer patients. Produced via immunoSEQ multiplex PCR; TCRdb's table is partial and in-frame only. The sample lists 90,000 to 140,000 clones; 83% were seen once. The sequenced material came from blood. The receptors derive from a woman aged 50 to 65 in good health.

The chain employs TRBV19 and TRBJ1-5, with TRBD1 matching 8 bases. CDR1 LNHDA and CDR2 SQIVND come from the germline V gene (reference sequence). The length of the CDR3 is 13 residues. The V segment lost 5 bases and the J segment 7 bases; nucleotides outside the gene matches: 4. The CDR3 sequence: CASSGQGRQPQHF. The CDR3 DNA follows: TGTGCCAGTAGTGGACAGGGCAGACAGCCCCAGCATTTT.

The CDR3 sequence: CASSQTVSYNEQFF. CDR3 DNA: TGTGCCAGCAGTCAGACAGTGTCCTACAATGAGCAGTTCTTC. The V call is TRBV28, the J call TRBJ2-1, with D possibly TRBD1 on 5 matching bases. This CDR3 region has 14 residues. Trimming left V 5 bases short and J 1 base short, with 9 bases between. Germline V lookup: CDR1 MDHEN, CDR2 SYDVKM.

The rearrangement joins TRBV5-1 to TRBJ2-2, with a weak D call TRBD1 (5 bases). Germline CDR1 reads SGHRS; CDR2 reads YFSETQ. V dropped 0 bases and J dropped 1 base, with 10 bases sitting between them. The CDR3 consists of 16 residues. CDR3 coding DNA: TGCGCCAGCAGCTTGGAGGGGCAGGGGAACACCGGGGAGCTGTTTTTT. This sequence encodes CASSLEGQGNTGELFF.

The chain recombines TRBV19 with TRBJ2-5, with a possible D match to TRBD1 (6 bases). This CDR3 has 15 residues. V lost 6 bases to trimming and J lost 3 bases, with 17 bases between them. Germline CDR1 LNHDA, CDR2 SQIVND (reference sequence). The CDR3 loop is CASSEGDGTKETQYF. The CDR3 region has the DNA TGTGCCAGTAGCGAGGGGGATGGGACCAAAGAGACCCAGTACTTC.

The chain recombines TRBV9 with TRBJ2-1; D might be TRBD1 (6 bases). CDR1 SGDLS and CDR2 YYNGEE come from the germline V gene. Deletions cut 0 bases from V and 10 bases from J, with 11 bases between. The CDR3 covers 13 residues. The CDR3 DNA follows: TGTGCCAGCAGCGTAGTGGGGACATTGGAGCAGTTCTTC. Translated, it gives CASSVVGTLEQFF.

CDR3 amino acids: CASSPAGVTNTEAFF. CDR3 DNA sequence: TGTGCCAGCAGCCCCGCCGGGGTGACGAACACTGAAGCTTTCTTT. The rearrangement joins TRBV11-3 to TRBJ1-1; no firm D call. The CDR3 is made up of 15 amino acids. V lost 5 bases to trimming and J lost 1 base, with 14 bases between them. The germline gives CDR1 SGHNT, CDR2 YENEEA. Full variable domain (outside the CDR3, taken from reference TRBV11-3 and TRBJ1-1): EAGVVQSPRYKIIEKKQPVAFWCNPISGHNTLYWYLQNLGQGPELLIRYENEEAVDDSQLPKDRFSAERLKGVDSTLKIQPAELGDSAVYLCASSPAGVTNTEAFFGQGTRLTVV.

To note about this clone: Distinct nucleotide sequences in the sample also encode this CDR3. This sequence joins TRBV12-3 or TRBV12-4 and TRBJ1-5; tentatively, D is TRBD1 (5 bases). Trimming took off 6 bases at V and 5 bases at J, with 8 bases between the two ends. This CDR3 contains 12 residues. CDR3 sequence: CASRRGDQPQHF. In DNA form, the CDR3 reads TGTGCCAGCAGACGGGGGGATCAGCCCCAGCATTTT.

This chain joins TRBV9 and TRBJ2-1; tentative D call: TRBD2 (6 bases). Germline CDR1 SGDLS, CDR2 YYNGEE. Trimming stripped 4 bases from V and 5 bases from J, with 22 bases between. The CDR3 consists of 17 residues. The CDR3 DNA reads TGTGCCAGCAGCTCAGCCGGAGGGCCACCCGACAACAATGAGCAGTTCTTC. This translates into CASSSAGGPPDNNEQFF. Full variable domain (remainder filled in from reference TRBV9 and TRBJ2-1): DSGVTQTPKHLITATGQRVTLRCSPRSGDLSVYWYQQSLDQGLQFLIQYYNGEERAKGNILERFSAQQFPDLHSELNLSSLELGDSALYFCASSSAGGPPDNNEQFFGPGTRLTVL.

This clone showed up just a few times. The chain links TRBV24-1 to TRBJ2-5; 13 bases are shared with TRBD2. Per the germline V gene, CDR1 is KGHDR and CDR2 is SFDVKD. V lost 4 bases and J lost 1; bases outside the gene matches: 11. The CDR3 length is 19 residues. The CDR3 region is CATSDPIRTSGRPQETQYF. In DNA form, the CDR3 reads TGTGCCACCAGTGACCCAATTCGGACTAGCGGGAGACCCCAAGAGACCCAGTACTTC.

This chain uses TRBV27 with TRBJ1-1, with D maybe TRBD1 (5 bases). Trimming took off 7 bases at V and 1 base at J, with 13 bases between the two ends. CDR3 length equals 14 residues. Germline CDR1 reads MNHEY; CDR2 reads SMNVEV (reference sequence). CDR3 amino acids: CASTGLTENTEAFF. The CDR3 bases are TGTGCCAGCACCGGACTGACAGAGAACACTGAAGCTTTCTTT.

J is TRBJ1-5 and V is TRBV3-1 (or the pseudogene TRBV3-2); weak D call: TRBD1 (6 bases). This CDR3 is built from 17 residues. V lost 1 base and J lost 0, with 13 bases in between. The germline V gene has CDR1 LGHDT and CDR2 YNNKEL (reference sequence). CDR3: CASSQGRDNYSNQPQHF. The CDR3 nucleotides read TGTGCCAGCAGCCAAGGTAGGGACAATTATAGCAATCAGCCCCAGCATTTT.

There are a few counts of this clone. The chain recombines TRBV6-1 with TRBJ2-7; TRBD1 matches at 11 bases. This CDR3 has 16 residues. The V segment lost 0 bases and the J segment 2 bases; nucleotides outside the gene matches: 3. The germline V gene has CDR1 MNHNS and CDR2 SASEGT. CDR3 region: CASSEALGQGAYEQYF. In DNA form, the CDR3 reads TGTGCCAGCAGTGAAGCTCTGGGACAGGGGGCCTACGAGCAGTACTTC.

The chain links TRBV3-1 (or the pseudogene TRBV3-2) to TRBJ2-2, with 9 bases lining up with TRBD2. Trimming at V came to 0 bases and at J to 5 bases, leaving 4 bases not matched to a gene. This CDR3 comprises 16 residues. CDR1 and CDR2 from the germline V gene are LGHDT and YNNKEL (reference sequence). CDR3 DNA sequence: TGTGCCAGCAGCCAAGATAGCGGGAGTCTGACCGGGGAGCTGTTTTTT. Residues: CASSQDSGSLTGELFF.

The chain is built from TRBV19 and TRBJ1-5, with no clear D. This CDR3 has 14 amino acids. V was cut by 3 bases and J by 7 bases, with 13 bases left in between. Per germline, CDR1 LNHDA and CDR2 SQIVND (reference sequence). The CDR3 coding sequence is TGTGCCAGTAGTATCGTGGAATCGGGGCAGCCCCAGCATTTT. Translated: CASSIVESGQPQHF.

A single count supports this clone. The chain employs TRBV7-2 and TRBJ2-3; D perhaps matches TRBD2 (7 bases). V dropped 4 bases and J dropped 4 bases, with 12 bases sitting between them. The CDR3 is 14 amino acids. Germline V gene lookup returns CDR1 SGHTA and CDR2 FQGNSA. The DNA of the CDR3 is TGTGCCAGCAGCTCGCGGGGGCCCCCAGATACGCAGTATTTT. This translates into CASSSRGPPDTQYF.

The V call is TRBV27, the J call TRBJ2-1, with TRBD2 identical over 14 bases. The CDR3 extends over 17 amino acids. V lost 6 bases, J lost 6 bases, and 10 bases stayed unmatched. CDR1 is MNHEY and CDR2 is SMNVEV in the germline V gene (reference sequence). In DNA, the CDR3 is TGTGCCAGCAGGGAACCACCAGGGACTAGCGGGAGCAATGAGCAGTTCTTC. Protein product: CASREPPGTSGSNEQFF.

This clone was seen more than once but under ten times. The genes are TRBV7-8 and TRBJ2-1; 9 bases are shared with TRBD1. The V gene's germline CDR1 is SGHVS and CDR2 FQNEAQ. The CDR3 totals 16 residues. The V and J ends lost 5 bases and 6 bases, in that order; junction bases with no gene match: 11. CDR3 DNA: TGTGCCAGCAGCCCGATTTGGACAGGGGCAATCAATGAGCAGTTCTTC. Its translation is CASSPIWTGAINEQFF.

V gene TRBV6-4 combines with J gene TRBJ2-1; 10 positions agree with TRBD2. The CDR3 length is 15 residues. Germline CDR1 MRHNA, CDR2 SNTAGT. J was trimmed by 7 bases and V by 4 bases; bases with no gene match: 7. Written as DNA, the CDR3 is TGTGCCAGCAGTGCCAGCGGGGGGGCCGGGAATGAGCAGTTCTTC. This encodes CASSASGGAGNEQFF.

The chain recombines TRBV7-2 with TRBJ2-3; 9 nucleotides agree with TRBD1. The CDR3 is 13 amino acids. Looked up from germline, CDR1 is SGHTA and CDR2 is FQGNSA. The V and J ends lost 6 bases and 4 bases, in that order; junction bases with no gene match: 2. The CDR3 reads CASRRTGADTQYF. The CDR3, as DNA: TGTGCCAGCAGACGGACAGGGGCAGATACGCAGTATTTT.

J is TRBJ1-1 and V is TRBV19, with TRBD1 identical over 8 bases. The J segment lost 1 base and the V segment lost 6 bases, leaving 7 bases of the junction unmatched. This CDR3 has 15 amino acids. Germline values: CDR1 LNHDA, CDR2 SQIVND (reference sequence). The CDR3 DNA sequence: TGTGCCAGTAGAAGAAGTGACAGGGGGAACACTGAAGCTTTCTTT. It specifies CASRRSDRGNTEAFF.

This clone was observed a few times. J is TRBJ2-6 and V is TRBV7-3; D not certain. Trimming removed 1 base from V and 1 base from J, with 8 bases in between. Germline CDR1 is SGHTA and CDR2 is FQGTGA. The CDR3 spans 16 residues. The CDR3 DNA reads as TGTGCCAGCAGCTTAAGGCCGACTTCTGGGGCCAACGTCCTGACTTTC. Translating gives CASSLRPTSGANVLTF.